A single sample gave rise to the 17 T cell receptor beta chains below, sequenced in a study of T cell clones after liver transplantation. Here immunoSEQ multiplex PCR was the method, and the copy in TCRdb shows in-frame clones only, minus some. The table records roughly 15,000 clones, approximately 91% of them present only once. Source: CD8+ T cells from blood, taken before liver transplant. Receptors originate from a human donor who received a liver transplant.

The rearrangement uses TRBV27 and TRBJ2-3; a weak D match, TRBD2 (6 bases). The CDR3 spans 14 residues. The V gene's germline CDR1 is MNHEY and CDR2 SMNVEV (reference sequence). The V gene lost 0 bases and the J gene lost 5 bases, with 9 bases spanning the gap. The CDR3 is CASSLSGGRDTQYF. The DNA for the CDR3 is TGTGCCAGCAGTTTATCTGGGGGGAGAGATACGCAGTATTTT.

V gene TRBV2 combines with J gene TRBJ1-2; D is possibly TRBD1 (5 bases). With 9 bases removed from V and 4 bases from J, the gap between germline ends came to 15 bases. This CDR3 region has 13 residues. Germline assignment: CDR1 SNHLY and CDR2 FYNNEI. CDR3 DNA: TGTGCCAGTCTGGGGGGAGTAGGCTATGGCTACACCTTC. Its translation: CASLGGVGYGYTF.

The V call is TRBV11-3, the J call TRBJ1-2, with 12 bases aligning to TRBD1. The CDR3 runs 15 residues. CDR1 and CDR2 (germline): SGHNT, YENEEA. V was clipped by 5 bases and J by 4 bases; unmatched bases: 5. CDR3 amino acids: CASSPGTGGAYGYTF. The CDR3 DNA sequence: TGTGCCAGCAGCCCAGGGACAGGGGGCGCCTATGGCTACACCTTC.

This sequence joins TRBV11-2 and TRBJ2-7; D unclear. Germline V CDR1 and CDR2: SGHAT, FQNNGV. The CDR3 covers 15 residues. Trimming stripped 0 bases from V and 0 bases from J, with 9 bases between. The DNA for the CDR3 is TGTGCCAGCAGCTTAGAGGCAGGAAGCTCCTACGAGCAGTACTTC. This translates into CASSLEAGSSYEQYF.

V and J are TRBV11-3 and TRBJ2-7; the D gene is possibly TRBD2 (5 bases). CDR1 and CDR2 (germline): SGHNT, YENEEA. The CDR3 has 14 residues. The ends were cut back, 1 base at V and 1 base at J, with 8 bases in the middle. This chain's CDR3 is CASSLGGGSYEQYF. In DNA form, the CDR3 reads TGTGCCAGCAGCTTAGGAGGCGGGTCCTACGAGCAGTACTTC.

A few counts support this clone. This sequence joins TRBV7-3 and TRBJ2-1, with D perhaps matching TRBD2 (6 bases). Trimming left V 4 bases short and J 10 bases short, with 26 bases between. The length of the CDR3 is 17 residues. From germline, CDR1 is SGHTA and CDR2 FQGTGA. The CDR3 DNA reads TGTGCCAGCAGCTCTCTTACCACAAACCGCGGGGTAGGAGAGCAGTTCTTC. As protein: CASSSLTTNRGVGEQFF.

The chain recombines TRBV28 with TRBJ2-7; 9 nucleotides line up with TRBD2. The ends lost 10 bases at V and 3 bases at J; junction bases unmatched: 4. Germline V gene lookup returns CDR1 MDHEN and CDR2 SYDVKM. The CDR3 loop spans 12 amino acids. The CDR3: CATETSGYEQYF. Here the CDR3 DNA reads TGTGCCACCGAGACTAGCGGCTACGAGCAGTACTTC.

This rearrangement joins TRBV28 to TRBJ1-1; 7 bases fit TRBD1. Unmatched junction bases numbered 3, after V lost 4 bases and J lost 1 base. The length of the CDR3 is 14 residues. Germline assignment: CDR1 MDHEN and CDR2 SYDVKM. CDR3 loop: CASSSDRRNTEAFF. CDR3 nucleotides: TGTGCCAGCAGTTCGGACAGGAGGAACACTGAAGCTTTCTTT.

The rearrangement uses TRBV13 and TRBJ2-1; TRBD2 matches 11 bases. The CDR3 consists of 17 residues. Germline lookup yields CDR1 PRHDT and CDR2 FYEKMQ (reference sequence). With 4 bases clipped from V and 4 bases from J, the junction kept 9 bases outside the gene matches. The CDR3 spells CASSSPTSGNGYNEQFF. In DNA form, the CDR3 reads TGTGCCAGCAGCTCCCCGACTAGCGGGAATGGATACAATGAGCAGTTCTTC.

This sequence joins TRBV27 and TRBJ2-1; 10 bases agree with TRBD1. V lost 6 bases to trimming and J lost 4 bases; unmatched junction nucleotides: 6. The CDR3 runs 15 residues. Germline V gives CDR1 MNHEY, CDR2 SMNVEV (reference sequence). CDR3 sequence (DNA): TGTGCCAGCAGACCAGGGGGACAGGGGTACAATGAGCAGTTCTTC. Its translation is CASRPGGQGYNEQFF.

This chain connects TRBV7-8 to TRBJ2-1, with 16 bases identical to TRBD2. The CDR3 consists of 17 residues. Per germline, CDR1 SGHVS and CDR2 FQNEAQ. Trimming cost V 5 bases and J 3 bases; bases outside gene matches: 4. The CDR3 bases are TGTGCCAGCAGCACGGGACTAGCGGGAGGGGGCTACAATGAGCAGTTCTTC. Translation: CASSTGLAGGGYNEQFF. Variable domain in full (rest from reference TRBV7-8 and TRBJ2-1): GAGVSQSPRYKVAKRGQDVALRCDPISGHVSLFWYQQALGQGPEFLTYFQNEAQLDKSGLPSDRFFAERPEGSVSTLKIQRTQQEDSAVYLCASSTGLAGGGYNEQFFGPGTRLTVL.

The chain combines TRBV7-9 with TRBJ2-5, with a weak D call TRBD2 (6 bases). Trimming stripped 3 bases from V and 2 bases from J, with 16 bases between. The CDR3 loop spans 16 amino acids. Germline CDR1 is SEHNR and CDR2 is FQNEAQ (reference sequence). In nucleotides, the CDR3 is TGTGCCAGCAGCTTTCCGTTGGGGAGGCCGCAAGAGACCCAGTACTTC. Its translation is CASSFPLGRPQETQYF.

The rearrangement links TRBV4-3 to TRBJ1-4; the D is unclear. The CDR3 contains 17 residues. Germline assignment: CDR1 LGHNA and CDR2 YSLEER. Trimming cost V 3 bases and J 3 bases, with 17 bases left between them. CDR3 sequence reads: CASSHDADTPANEKLFF. CDR3 nucleotides: TGCGCCAGCAGCCACGACGCCGACACACCGGCTAATGAAAAACTGTTTTTT.

The CDR3 loop is CASSLSGGSYEQYF. The CDR3 nucleotides are TGTGCCAGCAGCTTATCAGGCGGTTCCTACGAGCAGTACTTC. V is TRBV7-3 and J is TRBJ2-7; the D is unclear. The germline V gene encodes CDR1 SGHTA and CDR2 FQGTGA. This CDR3 contains 14 residues. V was cut by 2 bases and J by 1 base, with 9 bases left in between.

V usage is TRBV6-5 and J usage is TRBJ2-7; TRBD1 agrees at 11 bases. CDR3 length equals 14 residues. Trimming removed 6 bases from V and 3 bases from J; junction bases left unmatched: 4. Germline loops: CDR1 MNHEY, CDR2 SVGAGI. The CDR3 loop is CASRPGTGGYEQYF. CDR3 sequence (DNA): TGTGCCAGCAGGCCCGGGACAGGGGGCTACGAGCAGTACTTC.

This chain connects TRBV27 to TRBJ2-7; unclear D gene. CDR3 length: 13 residues. V gave up 4 bases and J gave up 1 base, with 8 bases separating them. CDR1 MNHEY and CDR2 SMNVEV come from the germline V gene (reference sequence). CDR3 in amino acids: CASSSQPSYEQYF. CDR3 nucleotide sequence: TGTGCCAGCAGTTCACAGCCTTCCTACGAGCAGTACTTC.

This chain connects TRBV19 to TRBJ1-3; no reliable D call. The V end lost 5 bases, the J end lost 0 bases, and 8 bases lay between the germline ends. The CDR3 loop spans 14 amino acids. The germline V gene has CDR1 LNHDA and CDR2 SQIVND (reference sequence). For the CDR3, the DNA is TGTGCCAGTAGTCCGTCCCTCTCTGGAAACACCATATATTTT. It yields the protein CASSPSLSGNTIYF.